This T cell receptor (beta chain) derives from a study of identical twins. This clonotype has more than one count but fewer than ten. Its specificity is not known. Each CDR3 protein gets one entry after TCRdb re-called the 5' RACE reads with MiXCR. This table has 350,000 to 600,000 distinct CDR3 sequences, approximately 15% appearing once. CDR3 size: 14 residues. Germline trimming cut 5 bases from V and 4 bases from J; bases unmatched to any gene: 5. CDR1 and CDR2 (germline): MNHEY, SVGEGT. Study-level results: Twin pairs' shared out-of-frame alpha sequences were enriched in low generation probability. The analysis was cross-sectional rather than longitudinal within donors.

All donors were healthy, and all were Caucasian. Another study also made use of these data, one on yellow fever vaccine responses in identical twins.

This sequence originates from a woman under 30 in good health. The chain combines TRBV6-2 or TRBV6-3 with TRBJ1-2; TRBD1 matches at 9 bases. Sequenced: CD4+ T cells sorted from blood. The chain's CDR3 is CASSAQQGAYGYTF. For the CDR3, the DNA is TGTGCCAGCAGTGCACAACAGGGGGCCTATGGCTACACCTTC.